Listed below are T cell receptor beta chains from one sample, sequenced in a study of CD8 T cells in ankylosing spondylitis. MiXCR was run by TCRdb on the 5' RACE reads, yielding one entry per CDR3 protein. The sample has more than 100,000 distinct CDR3 sequences, approximately 17% seen once. Sequenced input: blood, either unsorted or a sorted T cell fraction (not recorded which). These receptors came from a male donor with ankylosing spondylitis. Both conserved end residues are part of each CDR3. A D gene is named only where the DNA matches it firmly. A row's size may be missing; if present it is once, few, many or a size class.

V: TRBV27; D: TRBD1; size: -; J: TRBJ2-7; DNA: TGTGCCAGCAGTTTGACCGGGACAGGGGAGGGCCTAACCTACGAGCAGTACTTC; CDR3: CASSLTGTGEGLTYEQYF
V: TRBV5-1; D: -; size: -; J: TRBJ2-6; DNA: TGCGCCAGCAGCTTTCACCCGTCGCTCTCTGGGGCCAACGTCCTGACTTTC; CDR3: CASSFHPSLSGANVLTF
V: TRBV6-5; D: -; size: -; J: TRBJ1-5; DNA: TGTGCCAGCAGCTCACTCCTGGGGACTTATCAGCCCCAGCATTTT; CDR3: CASSSLLGTYQPQHF
V: TRBV27; D: -; size: -; J: TRBJ2-1; DNA: TGTGCCAGCAGTGGAGGATACAATGAGCAGTTCTTC; CDR3: CASSGGYNEQFF
V: TRBV7-9; D: -; size: -; J: TRBJ2-2; DNA: TGTGCCAGCAGCGCTCTAAGTGGCACCGGGGAGCTGTTTTTT; CDR3: CASSALSGTGELFF
V: TRBV7-9; D: -; size: few; J: TRBJ1-1; DNA: TGTGCCAGCAGCTCCCCGTTGGGGGGTTCGGCTGAAGCTTTCTTT; CDR3: CASSSPLGGSAEAFF
V: TRBV9; D: TRBD2; size: many; J: TRBJ2-7; DNA: TGTGCCAGCAGCCGGGGGACTAGCGGTTCCTACGAGCAGTACTTC; CDR3: CASSRGTSGSYEQYF
V: TRBV19; D: -; size: few; J: TRBJ2-1; DNA: TGTGCCAGTAGTATCCTTGAAAGCTCCTACAATGAGCAGTTCTTC; CDR3: CASSILESSYNEQFF
V: TRBV6-1; D: -; size: -; J: TRBJ1-5; DNA: TGTGCCAGCAGGCCTGGACGGCTCAAGGATCAGCCCCAGCATTTT; CDR3: CASRPGRLKDQPQHF
V: TRBV5-6; D: -; size: few; J: TRBJ2-7; DNA: TGTGCCAGCAGTTTGGTCGCCAACTCCTACGAGCAGTACTTC; CDR3: CASSLVANSYEQYF
V: TRBV10-3; D: TRBD2; size: few; J: TRBJ2-3; DNA: TGTGCCATCAGTGAGTCGAGACTAGCGGGAGGGCCGGATACGCAGTATTTT; CDR3: CAISESRLAGGPDTQYF
V: TRBV5-6; D: -; size: -; J: TRBJ2-7; DNA: TGTGCCAGCAGGACCAACAGGGACTGGGGACACGAGCAGTACTTC; CDR3: CASRTNRDWGHEQYF
V: TRBV3-1; D: -; size: -; J: TRBJ2-3; DNA: TGTGCCAGCAGCCTGACACTTCACGCGCAGTATTTT; CDR3: CASSLTLHAQYF
V: TRBV27; D: -; size: few; J: TRBJ2-2; DNA: TGTGCCAGCAGTACCGACGGACGGAGAACCGGGGAGCTGTTTTTT; CDR3: CASSTDGRRTGELFF
V: TRBV7-9; D: -; size: -; J: TRBJ2-1; DNA: TGTGCCAGCAGCAACCGGGACGGGAGCTCCTACAATGAGCAGTTCTTC; CDR3: CASSNRDGSSYNEQFF
V: TRBV24-1; D: -; size: few; J: TRBJ2-2; DNA: TGTGCCACCAGGGACGACCCGGACGCAACGAACACCGGGGAGCTGTTTTTT; CDR3: CATRDDPDATNTGELFF
V: TRBV20-1; D: -; size: -; J: TRBJ1-5; DNA: TGCAGTGCACCTCTCAGGCCGGGAGATCAGCCCCAGCATTTT; CDR3: CSAPLRPGDQPQHF
V: TRBV29-1; D: TRBD2; size: few; J: TRBJ2-1; DNA: TGCAGCGTAGATAGCGGGACTTACAATGAGCAGTTCTTC; CDR3: CSVDSGTYNEQFF
V: TRBV20-1; D: -; size: -; J: TRBJ2-7; DNA: TGCAGTGCTCCCTTTGGGCGGGAGCAGTACTTC; CDR3: CSAPFGREQYF
V: TRBV2; D: TRBD2; size: -; J: TRBJ2-6; DNA: TGTGCCAGCAGTGCAGTAGCGGGAGAACTGGCTGGGGCCAACGTCCTGACTTTC; CDR3: CASSAVAGELAGANVLTF
V: TRBV2; D: -; size: -; J: TRBJ1-1; DNA: TGTGCCAGCACCCCTTTTGGGGGAAGCACTGAAGCTTTCTTT; CDR3: CASTPFGGSTEAFF
V: TRBV27; D: -; size: -; J: TRBJ2-7; DNA: TGTGCCAGCAGTTTAGGAGGAATGGCTGACTACGAGCAGTACTTC; CDR3: CASSLGGMADYEQYF
V: TRBV28; D: TRBD1; size: few; J: TRBJ1-6; DNA: TGTGCCAGCAGCCTGGGCCCCGTAACAGGGGGTGGATCACCCCTCCACTTT; CDR3: CASSLGPVTGGGSPLHF
V: TRBV5-1; D: TRBD1; size: few; J: TRBJ2-7; DNA: TGCGCCAGCAGCCCGGGACAGGGACTCAGCTCCTACGAGCAGTACTTC; CDR3: CASSPGQGLSSYEQYF
V: TRBV4-1; D: -; size: -; J: TRBJ2-7; DNA: TGCGCCAGCAGCCAAGATAAAGCGGACCTCTACGAGCAGTACTTC; CDR3: CASSQDKADLYEQYF
V: TRBV27; D: TRBD2; size: -; J: TRBJ2-5; DNA: TGTGCCACCGTCCTGTGGCGGGAGGGCCGAAAGACCCAGTACTTC; CDR3: CATVLWREGRKTQYF
V: TRBV4-1; D: TRBD1; size: many; J: TRBJ2-2; DNA: TGCGCCAGCAGCCAAGAGGGACAGGGGGCTCCCGGGGAGCTGTTTTTT; CDR3: CASSQEGQGAPGELFF
V: TRBV7-9; D: -; size: few; J: TRBJ1-4; DNA: TGTGCCAGCAGCTTAGCGGTCCAACGGCACGAAAAACTGTTTTTT; CDR3: CASSLAVQRHEKLFF
V: TRBV10-3; D: -; size: -; J: TRBJ1-3; DNA: TGTGCCATGCTGGGCTCTGGAAACACCATATATTTT; CDR3: CAMLGSGNTIYF
V: TRBV28; D: -; size: -; J: TRBJ2-7; DNA: TGTGCCGCAAGGGCGGGGGCTAGCACCTACGAGCAGTACTTC; CDR3: CAARAGASTYEQYF
V: TRBV7-2; D: -; size: -; J: TRBJ2-7; DNA: TGTGCCAGCAGCCTCCGAAGTGGCTACGAGCAGTACTTC; CDR3: CASSLRSGYEQYF
V: TRBV20-1; D: -; size: -; J: TRBJ2-7; DNA: TGCAGTGCGATCCCCCCCTACGAGCAGTACTTC; CDR3: CSAIPPYEQYF
V: TRBV11-2; D: TRBD1; size: -; J: TRBJ1-2; DNA: TGTGCCAGCAGCTCACGAGGACAGGGCCTTAATGGCTACACCTTC; CDR3: CASSSRGQGLNGYTF
V: TRBV20-1; D: -; size: few; J: TRBJ2-7; DNA: TGCAGTGCCCGACCCGGGACAACTTACGAGCAGTACTTC; CDR3: CSARPGTTYEQYF
V: TRBV27; D: -; size: -; J: TRBJ2-2; DNA: TGTGCCACCGCGAATAAGAACACCGGGGAGCTGTTTTTT; CDR3: CATANKNTGELFF
V: TRBV5-1; D: TRBD2; size: -; J: TRBJ2-3; DNA: TGCGCCAGCAGCATGGGACTAGCGGGAGCATTTAACGATACGCAGTATTTT; CDR3: CASSMGLAGAFNDTQYF
V: TRBV28; D: -; size: few; J: TRBJ2-7; DNA: TGTGCCAGCAGCAGGGACCTGGACGAGCAGTACTTC; CDR3: CASSRDLDEQYF
V: TRBV6-2/TRBV6-3; D: -; size: -; J: TRBJ2-5; DNA: TGTGCCAGCAGTTATCCGAAAACCAGTGGGGAGACCCAGTACTTC; CDR3: CASSYPKTSGETQYF
V: TRBV4-1; D: TRBD1; size: -; J: TRBJ2-7; DNA: TGCGCCAGCAGCCAGAGATCAGGGGGCTCCAACGAGCAGTACTTC; CDR3: CASSQRSGGSNEQYF
V: TRBV2; D: TRBD2; size: few; J: TRBJ2-1; DNA: TGTGCCAGCAGTGAAGAGATAGCGGGGCTCCTTCTGGAGCAGTTCTTC; CDR3: CASSEEIAGLLLEQFF
V: TRBV11-1; D: TRBD1; size: once; J: TRBJ2-7; DNA: TGTGCCAGCAGCTGGGGGACAGACGCCATGCGGAAACCCTACGAGCAGTACTTC; CDR3: CASSWGTDAMRKPYEQYF
V: TRBV5-1; D: -; size: -; J: TRBJ1-1; DNA: TGCGCCAGCAGCTTGTCTGAGAACACTGAAGCTTTCTTT; CDR3: CASSLSENTEAFF
V: TRBV25-1; D: -; size: few; J: TRBJ1-5; DNA: TGTGCCAGCAGTGACGGGGTGGGCCAGGGTAATCAGCCCCAGCATTTT; CDR3: CASSDGVGQGNQPQHF
V: TRBV7-6; D: -; size: few; J: TRBJ2-2; DNA: TGTGCCAGCAGCCGTATGCCCCCGAACACCGGGGAGCTGTTTTTT; CDR3: CASSRMPPNTGELFF
V: TRBV9; D: -; size: few; J: TRBJ2-1; DNA: TGTGCCAGCAGCGTAGACATGGACTACAATGAGCAGTTCTTC; CDR3: CASSVDMDYNEQFF
V: TRBV29-1; D: TRBD1; size: few; J: TRBJ1-1; DNA: TGCAGCGCGAGGGAAGACAAGACAGGGACTGAAGCTTTCTTT; CDR3: CSAREDKTGTEAFF
V: TRBV20-1; D: TRBD2; size: few; J: TRBJ2-1; DNA: TGCAGTGCCCCTAGGACTAGCCGCAATGAGCAGTTCTTC; CDR3: CSAPRTSRNEQFF
V: TRBV5-6; D: -; size: few; J: TRBJ2-7; DNA: TGTGCCAGCAGCTTCAATGAGGTTTGGGATACCACCTACGAGCAGTACTTC; CDR3: CASSFNEVWDTTYEQYF
V: TRBV20-1; D: TRBD2; size: few; J: TRBJ2-1; DNA: TGCAGTGCTCCCTTACTAGCGGGAGGGTTTTGGAGCTCCTACAATGAGCAGTTCTTC; CDR3: CSAPLLAGGFWSSYNEQFF
V: TRBV27; D: TRBD2; size: -; J: TRBJ2-1; DNA: TGTGCCAGCAGTCCCGGGACTAGCGGGAGCCGCCTGATATCGTTCTTC; CDR3: CASSPGTSGSRLISFF
V: TRBV4-1; D: TRBD1; size: few; J: TRBJ2-1; DNA: TGCGCCAGCAGCCGTAGACAGGGGTTGGGCAATGAGCAGTTCTTC; CDR3: CASSRRQGLGNEQFF
V: TRBV6-1; D: -; size: -; J: TRBJ2-7; DNA: TGTGCCAGCGGTGAAGGCTACGAGCAGTACTTC; CDR3: CASGEGYEQYF
V: TRBV28; D: -; size: few; J: TRBJ2-1; DNA: TGTGCCAGCAGTCCCTGGGACGGCTCCTACAATGAGCAGTTCTTC; CDR3: CASSPWDGSYNEQFF
V: TRBV28; D: TRBD1; size: once; J: TRBJ2-3; DNA: TGTGCCAGCAGCCTCCCGGACAGGGGGCTGGTAGATACGCAGTATTTT; CDR3: CASSLPDRGLVDTQYF
V: TRBV5-8; D: -; size: few; J: TRBJ1-1; DNA: TGTGCCAGCAGGCAACAGGGAGTGAACACTGAAGCTTTCTTT; CDR3: CASRQQGVNTEAFF
V: TRBV20-1; D: TRBD2; size: -; J: TRBJ2-1; DNA: TGCAGTGCTCCCGGGGGGGTCCTAAATGAGCAGTTCTTC; CDR3: CSAPGGVLNEQFF